This paragraph covers one T cell receptor (beta chain) sequence. The CDR3 loop spans 15 amino acids. The V and J ends lost 5 bases and 6 bases respectively, with 16 bases between them. Germline-derived CDR1 and CDR2 are LGHNA and YSLEER. Time point of the sample: cycle 4 day 1 (C4D1), after more than 5 weeks of nivolumab. No patient escaped relapse after autologous stem cell transplantation, and brentuximab vedotin exposure varied. Negative magnetic selection isolated CD4+ T cells from thawed PBMCs. This entry is derived from a study of PD-1 blockade in classical Hodgkin lymphoma. Produced via immunoSEQ multiplex PCR; TCRdb's table is partial and in-frame only. The data contain approximately 29,000 clones, 70% to 85% of them seen just once; the ten biggest clones take up about 0.6%.

The specimen was CD4+ T cells from blood, collected before the fourth cycle of nivolumab. V and J are TRBV4-3 and TRBJ2-2, with D possibly TRBD2 on 6 matching bases. This sequence originates from a human donor with classical Hodgkin lymphoma. The CDR3 nucleotides are TGCGCCAGCAGCTCCTCCCCCTCGGGGGCCGGGGAGCTGTTTTTT. It encodes CASSSSPSGAGELFF.